The rows below give T cell receptor beta chains drawn from one sample of a study of blood T cell repertoires in COVID-19. Produced via immunoSEQ multiplex PCR; TCRdb's table is partial and in-frame only. In the table there are about 250,000 clones, under 90% of which are singletons. Sequencing used PBMCs or T cells enriched from blood (not recorded which). These receptors were obtained from a woman aged 25 to 39 with acute COVID-19. CDR3s include the opening cysteine and the closing phenylalanine or tryptophan. The order of the fields is CDR3 length, J gene, D gene, V gene, clone size, CDR3 protein, CDR3 DNA. D genes are given only for firm matches. Some rows mark clone size as missing; the rest say once, few, many or name a class of expanded clone.

14 TRBJ2-7 TRBD2 TRBV5-4 - CASSPASGVYEQYF TGTGCCAGCAGCCCTGCTAGCGGGGTTTACGAGCAGTACTTC
14 TRBJ1-3 TRBD1 TRBV19 - CASSNSGGQVTIYF TGTGCCAGTAGTAATAGCGGCGGACAGGTCACCATATATTTT
13 TRBJ2-7 TRBD2 TRBV7-2 - CASSVAGGYEQYF TGTGCCAGCAGCGTAGCGGGGGGGTACGAGCAGTACTTC
13 TRBJ2-3 - TRBV6-2/TRBV6-3 few CASSYGPTDTQYF TGTGCCAGCAGTTACGGGCCCACAGATACGCAGTATTTT
15 TRBJ2-7 TRBD1 TRBV5-6 - CASSLGTGKNYEQYF TGTGCCAGCAGCTTAGGGACAGGGAAAAACTACGAGCAGTACTTC
12 TRBJ2-3 - TRBV7-8 - CASSLTRDTQYF TGTGCCAGCAGCTTAACGAGGGATACGCAGTATTTT
17 TRBJ1-5 TRBD1 TRBV7-2 - CASSRRGQGASNQPQHF TGTGCCAGCAGCCGGAGGGGGCAGGGGGCGAGCAATCAGCCCCAGCATTTT
16 TRBJ2-4 - TRBV3-1/TRBV3-2 - CASSQALIATKNIQYF TGTGCCAGCAGCCAAGCGTTAATAGCAACCAAAAACATTCAGTACTTC
15 TRBJ2-7 TRBD2 TRBV11-3 - CASSRRSGDSYEQYF TGTGCCAGCAGCCGCCGTAGCGGGGACTCCTACGAGCAGTACTTC
13 TRBJ2-1 TRBD2 TRBV4-2 - CASSQEAGHEQFF TGTGCCAGCAGCCAAGAAGCGGGGCATGAGCAGTTCTTC
16 TRBJ2-5 TRBD1 TRBV28 - CASSFGTDLYQETQYF TGTGCCAGCAGTTTCGGGACAGACTTGTACCAAGAGACCCAGTACTTC
15 TRBJ1-2 - TRBV25-1 - CASSGTVSYNYGYTF TGTGCCAGCAGTGGGACAGTCTCTTATAACTATGGCTACACCTTC
15 TRBJ1-4 - TRBV19 - CASRSKGATNEKLFF TGTGCCAGTAGGTCTAAGGGAGCAACTAATGAAAAACTGTTTTTT
14 TRBJ2-3 - TRBV7-9 - CASSPQRGTDTQYF TGTGCCAGCAGCCCGCAGCGGGGCACAGATACGCAGTATTTT
15 TRBJ1-6 - TRBV28 - CASNRQGGLGSPLHF TGTGCCAGCAACCGGCAGGGTGGCCTGGGTTCACCCCTCCACTTT
16 TRBJ1-4 - TRBV19 - CASSIVEALGVEKLFF TGTGCCAGTAGTATTGTGGAGGCTCTTGGAGTTGAAAAACTGTTTTTT
14 TRBJ1-1 TRBD1 TRBV28 - CASRTGEEVTEAFF TGTGCCAGCAGGACAGGGGAGGAGGTCACTGAAGCTTTCTTT
14 TRBJ2-1 TRBD1 TRBV5-8 - CASSYGQGWDEQFF TGTGCCAGCAGCTACGGACAGGGCTGGGATGAGCAGTTCTTC
12 TRBJ1-2 - TRBV12-3/TRBV12-4 - CASSSYPYGYTF TGTGCCAGCAGTTCTTATCCCTATGGCTACACCTTC
14 TRBJ1-6 TRBD1 TRBV6-2/TRBV6-3 - CASSSGQGGSPLHF TGTGCCAGCAGTTCTGGACAGGGGGGTTCACCCCTCCACTTT
14 TRBJ1-5 - TRBV27 - CASSLGGLTQPQHF TGTGCCAGCAGCTTGGGGGGTTTGACACAGCCCCAGCATTTT
15 TRBJ2-3 TRBD2 TRBV7-6 - CASSLPGLVGATQYF TGTGCCAGCAGCCTCCCAGGACTAGTGGGAGCTACGCAGTATTTT
14 TRBJ1-2 TRBD1 TRBV19 - CASSLGQGAYGYTF TGTGCCAGTAGTCTCGGACAGGGGGCCTATGGCTACACCTTC
17 TRBJ2-7 - TRBV21-1 - CASSKGGVAGAAYEQYF TGTGCCAGCAGCAAAGGAGGGGTTGCGGGGGCCGCCTACGAGCAGTACTTC
12 TRBJ2-7 - TRBV6-6 - CASSDPNGRQYF TGTGCCAGCAGTGATCCTAACGGGAGGCAGTACTTC
15 TRBJ1-5 TRBD1 TRBV19 - CASSIWTGDNQPQHF TGTGCCAGTAGTATTTGGACAGGGGACAATCAGCCCCAGCATTTT
11 TRBJ1-4 - TRBV20-1 - CSARQEEKLFF TGCAGTGCTAGACAGGAAGAAAAACTGTTTTTT
13 TRBJ2-3 - TRBV25-1 - CASSEYNTDTQYF TGTGCCAGCAGTGAATACAACACAGATACGCAGTATTTT
13 TRBJ1-5 - TRBV15 - CATSREYNQPQHF TGTGCCACCAGCAGAGAATATAATCAGCCCCAGCATTTT
15 TRBJ2-5 TRBD2 TRBV6-5 - CANKGLAGDQETQYF TGTGCCAACAAGGGGCTAGCGGGGGATCAAGAGACCCAGTACTTC
13 TRBJ1-5 - TRBV7-8 once CASTLVSGQPQHF TGTGCCAGCACGTTAGTTTCTGGTCAGCCCCAGCATTTT
11 TRBJ1-2 - TRBV28 - CATYGVSGYTF TGTGCCACTTACGGGGTCTCTGGCTACACCTTC
16 TRBJ2-1 TRBD2 TRBV7-2 once CASSLVRLAVYNEQFF TGTGCCAGCAGCTTAGTTCGACTAGCGGTCTACAATGAGCAGTTCTTC
14 TRBJ2-7 - TRBV10-1 - CASSESGAAYEQYF TGCGCCAGCAGTGAGTCGGGGGCCGCCTACGAGCAGTACTTC
16 TRBJ2-1 TRBD2 TRBV7-9 - CASSNSGGRTYNEQFF TGTGCCAGCAGCAATAGCGGGGGGCGTACTTACAATGAGCAGTTCTTC
15 TRBJ2-3 TRBD2 TRBV7-2 - CASSRGSGEADTQYF TGTGCCAGCAGCCGGGGGAGCGGGGAAGCAGATACGCAGTATTTT
11 TRBJ2-3 TRBD1 TRBV29-1 - CSAGGTDTQYF TGCAGCGCAGGGGGTACAGATACGCAGTATTTT
14 TRBJ2-5 TRBD1 TRBV5-1 - CASSLGTGQETQYF TGCGCCAGCAGCTTGGGGACAGGCCAAGAGACCCAGTACTTC
15 TRBJ1-1 - TRBV7-2 few CASSLQGMLNTEAFF TGTGCCAGCAGCTTACAGGGGATGTTGAACACTGAAGCTTTCTTT
16 TRBJ1-1 TRBD1 TRBV7-2 - CASSLGAGGGWAEAFF TGTGCCAGCAGCTTAGGGGCAGGGGGCGGTTGGGCTGAAGCTTTCTTT
13 TRBJ2-7 TRBD1 TRBV10-3 - CAISRDRAGEQYF TGTGCCATCAGCCGGGACAGGGCGGGCGAGCAGTACTTC
18 TRBJ2-1 TRBD2 TRBV4-1 - CASSQDLPRGGTYNEQFF TGCGCCAGCAGCCAAGATTTACCGCGGGGGGGTACATACAATGAGCAGTTCTTC
19 TRBJ1-6 TRBD1 TRBV30 - CAWRAQGQGYPTGDSPLHF TGTGCCTGGAGAGCCCAGGGACAGGGGTACCCAACCGGGGATTCACCCCTCCACTTT
19 TRBJ1-5 TRBD1 TRBV7-8 - CASSSRSTRGTYSNQPQHF TGTGCCAGCAGCTCGCGAAGTACCAGGGGGACTTATAGCAATCAGCCCCAGCATTTT
18 TRBJ1-4 TRBD1 TRBV19 - CASSIVWEGGTTNEKLFF TGTGCCAGTAGTATAGTTTGGGAAGGGGGCACAACTAATGAAAAACTGTTTTTT
14 TRBJ1-2 TRBD1 TRBV2 once CASSMGQGADGYTF TGTGCCAGCAGTATGGGACAGGGGGCGGATGGCTACACCTTC
12 TRBJ1-2 - TRBV14 once CASSHPPAGWSF TGTGCCAGCAGCCACCCCCCGGCAGGGTGGTCCTTC
14 TRBJ1-2 TRBD1 TRBV11-2 - CASSPRQGAYGYTF TGTGCCAGCAGCCCTCGCCAGGGGGCCTATGGCTACACCTTC
15 TRBJ1-4 - TRBV5-6 - CASSLPGSPSEKLFF TGTGCCAGCAGCCTACCCGGGAGCCCTAGTGAAAAACTGTTTTTT
13 TRBJ1-1 - TRBV5-1 - CASSFRVGTEAFF TGCGCCAGCAGCTTCAGGGTTGGCACTGAAGCTTTCTTT
14 TRBJ2-1 - TRBV28 - CASSLQGLYNEQFF TGTGCCAGCAGCCTACAGGGTCTCTACAATGAGCAGTTCTTC
14 TRBJ1-5 TRBD1 TRBV6-5 few CASSRTGFNQPQHF TGTGCCAGCAGTCGGACAGGATTTAATCAGCCCCAGCATTTT
15 TRBJ2-1 TRBD1 TRBV28 once CASSFGTGGVNEQFF TGTGCCAGCAGTTTTGGGACAGGCGGGGTCAATGAGCAGTTCTTC
15 TRBJ2-1 - TRBV10-2 - CASSIWRSSYNEQFF TGCGCCAGCAGTATTTGGCGGAGCTCCTACAATGAGCAGTTCTTC